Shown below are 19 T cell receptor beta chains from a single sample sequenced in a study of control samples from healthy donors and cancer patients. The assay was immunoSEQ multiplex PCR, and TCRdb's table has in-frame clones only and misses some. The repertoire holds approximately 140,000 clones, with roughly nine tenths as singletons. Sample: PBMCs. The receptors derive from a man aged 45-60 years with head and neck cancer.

The DNA of the CDR3 is TGTGCCAGCAGCTCCGGGACTCTCTCCTACGAGCAGTACTTC. Translating it yields CASSSGTLSYEQYF. The chain has TRBV11-2 and TRBJ2-7; the D gene is possibly TRBD2 (6 bases). The V end was cut by 4 bases, the J end by 0 bases, with 10 bases between. The CDR3 is 14 amino acids. Germline V gene data show CDR1 as SGHAT and CDR2 as FQNNGV.

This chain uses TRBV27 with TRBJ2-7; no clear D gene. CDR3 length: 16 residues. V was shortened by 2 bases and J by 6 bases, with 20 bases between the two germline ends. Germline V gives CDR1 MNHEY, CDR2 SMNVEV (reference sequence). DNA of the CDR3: TGTGCCAGCAGTTTAGCTGCAGGATCAGTTTATTCCGAGCAGTACTTC. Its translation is CASSLAAGSVYSEQYF.

In nucleotides, the CDR3 is TGTGCCAGCACTCCGACAGGTCGGAACACTGAAGCTTTCTTT. Translating it yields CASTPTGRNTEAFF. The chain couples TRBV6-5 to TRBJ1-1; the D gene is possibly TRBD1 (6 bases). Germline CDR1 and CDR2: MNHEY and SVGAGI. The CDR3 is 14 residues long. V was clipped by 7 bases and J by 1 base, with 13 bases between them.

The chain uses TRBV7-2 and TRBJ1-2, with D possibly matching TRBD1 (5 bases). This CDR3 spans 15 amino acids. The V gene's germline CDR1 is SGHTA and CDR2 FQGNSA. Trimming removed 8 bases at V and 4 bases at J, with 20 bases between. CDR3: CASRGAPPVSYGYTF. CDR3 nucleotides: TGTGCCAGCCGCGGGGCCCCCCCGGTGAGCTATGGCTACACCTTC.

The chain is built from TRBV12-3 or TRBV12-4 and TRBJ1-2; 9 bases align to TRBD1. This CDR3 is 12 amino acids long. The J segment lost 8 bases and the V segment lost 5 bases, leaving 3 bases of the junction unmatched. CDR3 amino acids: CASSRTGEGYTF. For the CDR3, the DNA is TGTGCCAGCAGTCGGACAGGGGAGGGCTACACCTTC.

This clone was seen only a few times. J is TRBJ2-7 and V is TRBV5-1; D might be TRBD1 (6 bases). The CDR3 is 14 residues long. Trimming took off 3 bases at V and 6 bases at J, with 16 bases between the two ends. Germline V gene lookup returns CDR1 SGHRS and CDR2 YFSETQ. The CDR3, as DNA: TGCGCCAGCAGCTCATTCGACAGGCAGCTCGAGCAGTACTTC. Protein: CASSSFDRQLEQYF.

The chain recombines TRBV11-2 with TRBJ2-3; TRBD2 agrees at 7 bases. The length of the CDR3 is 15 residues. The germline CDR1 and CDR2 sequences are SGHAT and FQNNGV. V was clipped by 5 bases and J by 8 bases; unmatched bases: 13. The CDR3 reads CASSALAGAQSTQYF. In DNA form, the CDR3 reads TGTGCCAGCAGCGCACTCGCGGGAGCACAGAGTACGCAGTATTTT.

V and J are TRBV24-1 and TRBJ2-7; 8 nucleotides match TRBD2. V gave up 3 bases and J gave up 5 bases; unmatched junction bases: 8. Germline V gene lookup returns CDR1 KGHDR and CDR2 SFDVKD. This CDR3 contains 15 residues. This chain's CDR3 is CATSDGSGRKNEQYF. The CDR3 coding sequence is TGTGCCACCAGTGATGGGAGCGGGAGAAAGAACGAGCAGTACTTC.

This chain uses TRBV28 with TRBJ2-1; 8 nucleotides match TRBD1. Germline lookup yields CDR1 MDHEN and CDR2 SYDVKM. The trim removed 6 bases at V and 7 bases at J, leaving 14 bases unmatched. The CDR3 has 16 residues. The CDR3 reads CASRSVTGGGRNEQFF. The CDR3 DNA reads TGTGCCAGCAGGAGTGTAACAGGGGGAGGTAGGAATGAGCAGTTCTTC.

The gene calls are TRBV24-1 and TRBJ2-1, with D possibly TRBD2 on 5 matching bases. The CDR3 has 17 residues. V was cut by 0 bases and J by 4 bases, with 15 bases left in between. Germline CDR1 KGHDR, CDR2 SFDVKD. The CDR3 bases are TGTGCCACCAGTGATTTGGTGGACGGCGGGTCATACAATGAGCAGTTCTTC. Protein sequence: CATSDLVDGGSYNEQFF.

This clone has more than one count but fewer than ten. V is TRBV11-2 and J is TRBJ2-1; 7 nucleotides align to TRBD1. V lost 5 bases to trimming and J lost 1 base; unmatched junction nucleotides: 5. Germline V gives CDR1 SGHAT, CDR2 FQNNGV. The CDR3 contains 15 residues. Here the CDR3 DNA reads TGTGCCAGCAGCACAGGGGCCGGGTCCTACAATGAGCAGTTCTTC. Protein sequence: CASSTGAGSYNEQFF.

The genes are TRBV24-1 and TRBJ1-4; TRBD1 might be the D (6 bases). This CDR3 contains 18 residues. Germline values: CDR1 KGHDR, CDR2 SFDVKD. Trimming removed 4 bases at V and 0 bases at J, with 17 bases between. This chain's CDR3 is CATSDSTGSGATNEKLFF. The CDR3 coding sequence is TGTGCCACCAGTGACTCCACAGGGTCGGGTGCAACTAATGAAAAACTGTTTTTT.

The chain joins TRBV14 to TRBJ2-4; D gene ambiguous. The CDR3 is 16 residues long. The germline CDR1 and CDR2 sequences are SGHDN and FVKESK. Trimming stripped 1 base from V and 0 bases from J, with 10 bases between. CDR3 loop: CASSQGVRSAKNIQYF. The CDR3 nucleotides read TGTGCCAGCAGCCAAGGGGTCAGGTCAGCCAAAAACATTCAGTACTTC.

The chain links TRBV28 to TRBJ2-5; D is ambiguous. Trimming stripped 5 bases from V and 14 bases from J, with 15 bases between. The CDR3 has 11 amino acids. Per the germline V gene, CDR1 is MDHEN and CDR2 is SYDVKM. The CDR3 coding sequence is TGTGCCAGCAGTATCAAATTTAGTAGATACTTC. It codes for CASSIKFSRYF. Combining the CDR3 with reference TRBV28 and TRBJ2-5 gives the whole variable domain DVKVTQSSRYLVKRTGEKVFLECVQDMDHENMFWYRQDPGLGLRLIYFSYDVKMKEKGDIPEGYSVSREKKERFSLILESASTNQTSMYLCASSIKFSRYFGPGTRLLVL.

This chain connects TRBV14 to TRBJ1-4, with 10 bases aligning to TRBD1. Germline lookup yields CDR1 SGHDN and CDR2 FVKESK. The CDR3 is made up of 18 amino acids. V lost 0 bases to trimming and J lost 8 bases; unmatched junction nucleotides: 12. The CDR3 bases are TGTGCCAGCAGCCAAGATTGGGGACAGGGGCACGGGGGAGAAAAACTGTTTTTT. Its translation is CASSQDWGQGHGGEKLFF.

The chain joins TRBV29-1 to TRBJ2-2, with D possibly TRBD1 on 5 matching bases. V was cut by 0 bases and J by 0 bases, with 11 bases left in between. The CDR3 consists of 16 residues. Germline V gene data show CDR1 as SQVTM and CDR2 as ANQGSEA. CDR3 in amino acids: CSVEDPPGPNTGELFF. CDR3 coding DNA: TGCAGCGTTGAAGATCCCCCAGGGCCGAACACCGGGGAGCTGTTTTTT.

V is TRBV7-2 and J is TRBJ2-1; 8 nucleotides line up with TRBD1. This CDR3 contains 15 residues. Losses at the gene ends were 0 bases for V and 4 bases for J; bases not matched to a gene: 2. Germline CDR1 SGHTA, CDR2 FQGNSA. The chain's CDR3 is CASSLAQGAYNEQFF. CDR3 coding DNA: TGTGCCAGCAGCTTAGCCCAGGGGGCTTACAATGAGCAGTTCTTC. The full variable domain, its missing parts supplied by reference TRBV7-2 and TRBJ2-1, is GAGVSQSPSNKVTEKGKDVELRCDPISGHTALYWYRQSLGQGLEFLIYFQGNSAPDKSGLPSDRFSAERTGGSVSTLTIQRTQQEDSAVYLCASSLAQGAYNEQFFGPGTRLTVL.

The CDR3 sequence is CASSYTGGNNEQFF. The CDR3 coding sequence is TGTGCCAGCAGTTACACTGGGGGAAATAATGAGCAGTTCTTC. The chain recombines TRBV6-5 with TRBJ2-1; D tentatively reads TRBD1 or TRBD2 (5 bases each). This CDR3 is built from 14 residues. Between the trimmed V and J ends, which lost 2 bases and 7 bases, there was a span of 12 bases. The germline CDR1 and CDR2 sequences are MNHEY and SVGAGI.

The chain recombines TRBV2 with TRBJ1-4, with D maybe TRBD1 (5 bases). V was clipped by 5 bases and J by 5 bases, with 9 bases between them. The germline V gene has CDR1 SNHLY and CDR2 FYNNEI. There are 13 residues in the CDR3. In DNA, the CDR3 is TGTGCCAGCAGTAGGGACTGGAATGAAAAACTGTTTTTT. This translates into CASSRDWNEKLFF.